These T cell receptor beta chains were read from a single sample in a study of cytomegalovirus exposure and HLA in healthy donors. Clones were read by immunoSEQ multiplex PCR, and TCRdb kept only the in-frame ones, dropping some. The profile shows 150,000 to 200,000 clones, about 85% of them singletons. The sample was PBMCs. Receptors originate from a man aged 18-30 years in good health and CMV-seropositive. CDR3s include the opening cysteine and the closing phenylalanine or tryptophan. Each record gives: clone size, J gene, D gene, V gene, CDR3 DNA, CDR3 protein. D genes are given only for firm matches. The listing skips clone size in some rows; elsewhere it reads once, few, many or a size class.

abundance: NA; j_gene: TRBJ2-3; d_gene: TRBD2; v_gene: TRBV5-6; CDR3nt: TGTGCCAGCAGCTGGGCGGGGGAAGGCACAGATACGCAGTATTTT; CDR3aa: CASSWAGEGTDTQYF
abundance: NA; j_gene: TRBJ2-5; d_gene: TRBD2; v_gene: TRBV7-7; CDR3nt: TGTGCTAGCAGCTTGCGGGGGGGGATAGATTTCCAAGAGACCCAGTACTTC; CDR3aa: CASSLRGGIDFQETQYF
abundance: NA; j_gene: TRBJ1-2; d_gene: NA; v_gene: TRBV10-3; CDR3nt: TGTGCCATCAGTGACTTGCAGGCTAACTATGGCTACACCTTC; CDR3aa: CAISDLQANYGYTF
abundance: NA; j_gene: TRBJ1-1; d_gene: NA; v_gene: TRBV6-1; CDR3nt: TGTGCCAGCAACTTGAACAGGGACCCGAACACTGAAGCTTTCTTT; CDR3aa: CASNLNRDPNTEAFF
abundance: once; j_gene: TRBJ1-5; d_gene: TRBD1; v_gene: TRBV12-5; CDR3nt: TGTGCTAGTGGGGGGACAGGCGTCTATAGCAATCAGCCCCAGCATTTT; CDR3aa: CASGGTGVYSNQPQHF
abundance: NA; j_gene: TRBJ1-3; d_gene: NA; v_gene: TRBV7-2; CDR3nt: TGTGCCAGCAGCTTAATGAGGGCGGCTGGAAACACCATATATTTT; CDR3aa: CASSLMRAAGNTIYF
abundance: NA; j_gene: TRBJ1-5; d_gene: NA; v_gene: TRBV6-1; CDR3nt: TGTGCCAGCAGTGAAAGGAGCTCGGCTAGCAATCAGCCCCAGCATTTT; CDR3aa: CASSERSSASNQPQHF
abundance: NA; j_gene: TRBJ1-4; d_gene: TRBD1; v_gene: TRBV5-1; CDR3nt: TGCGCCAGCAGCTTGCAGGGGGCGGATGAAAAACTGTTTTTT; CDR3aa: CASSLQGADEKLFF
abundance: NA; j_gene: TRBJ1-6; d_gene: NA; v_gene: TRBV6-1; CDR3nt: TGTGCCAGCAGTGCCTTGGGCCAGGGCGGTAATTCACCCCTCCACTTT; CDR3aa: CASSALGQGGNSPLHF
abundance: NA; j_gene: TRBJ1-1; d_gene: NA; v_gene: TRBV7-2; CDR3nt: TGTGCCAGCACCTCCACTACAGGGTCGACTGAAGCTTTCTTT; CDR3aa: CASTSTTGSTEAFF
abundance: NA; j_gene: TRBJ2-7; d_gene: NA; v_gene: TRBV6-1; CDR3nt: TGTGCCAGCAGTGGCGGGCCGCAAATCGAGCAGTACTTC; CDR3aa: CASSGGPQIEQYF
abundance: NA; j_gene: TRBJ1-2; d_gene: NA; v_gene: TRBV5-1; CDR3nt: TGCGCCAGCAGCTCCACAGGTAGCGGCTACACCTTC; CDR3aa: CASSSTGSGYTF
abundance: NA; j_gene: TRBJ2-3; d_gene: TRBD2; v_gene: TRBV9; CDR3nt: TGTGCCAGCAGCTCCAATTTAGCGGGGGGGCCCCCAGATACGCAGTATTTT; CDR3aa: CASSSNLAGGPPDTQYF
abundance: NA; j_gene: TRBJ2-7; d_gene: NA; v_gene: TRBV7-9; CDR3nt: TGTGCCAGCAGCTTAGGAGGAGGACGGGGCGAGCAGTACTTC; CDR3aa: CASSLGGGRGEQYF
abundance: NA; j_gene: TRBJ2-5; d_gene: NA; v_gene: TRBV11-2; CDR3nt: TGTGCCAGCACCTCAGGCGGGGTCATCGTGGAGACCCAGTACTTC; CDR3aa: CASTSGGVIVETQYF
abundance: NA; j_gene: TRBJ1-1; d_gene: NA; v_gene: TRBV23-1; CDR3nt: TGCGCCAGCAGTCAATCTCGGCGGGAGAACACTGAAGCTTTCTTT; CDR3aa: CASSQSRRENTEAFF
abundance: NA; j_gene: TRBJ1-2; d_gene: NA; v_gene: TRBV7-9; CDR3nt: TGTGCCAGCAGCTTTGGACAGCCCATTAACTATGGCTACACCTTC; CDR3aa: CASSFGQPINYGYTF
abundance: NA; j_gene: TRBJ2-3; d_gene: TRBD2; v_gene: TRBV15; CDR3nt: TGTGCCACCAGCAGAGATTGGACGGGGGGGCCGAAAGATACGCAGTATTTT; CDR3aa: CATSRDWTGGPKDTQYF
abundance: few; j_gene: TRBJ2-5; d_gene: TRBD1; v_gene: TRBV19; CDR3nt: TGTGCCAGTAGTCCCCGACAGGGCCTCCAAGAGACCCAGTACTTC; CDR3aa: CASSPRQGLQETQYF
abundance: once; j_gene: TRBJ1-4; d_gene: TRBD1; v_gene: TRBV6-6; CDR3nt: TGTGCCACCAGGGGGGGAGACTACGAAAAACTGTTTTTT; CDR3aa: CATRGGDYEKLFF
abundance: once; j_gene: TRBJ1-2; d_gene: TRBD1; v_gene: TRBV14; CDR3nt: TGTGCCAGCAGCCCTGGACAGGGGGGCTATGGCTACACCTTC; CDR3aa: CASSPGQGGYGYTF
abundance: NA; j_gene: TRBJ1-5; d_gene: NA; v_gene: TRBV5-1; CDR3nt: TGCGCCAGCAGCTTGGGGGGGCCTAATAGCAATCAGCCCCAGCATTTT; CDR3aa: CASSLGGPNSNQPQHF
abundance: NA; j_gene: TRBJ2-6; d_gene: TRBD2; v_gene: TRBV30; CDR3nt: TGTGCCTGGAGGGGGGGGTACACTGGGGCCAACGGCCTGACTTTC; CDR3aa: CAWRGGYTGANGLTF
abundance: NA; j_gene: TRBJ2-3; d_gene: TRBD2; v_gene: TRBV5-1; CDR3nt: TGCGCCAGCAGCTTTAGCGGGGGGGAGACTGATACGCAGTATTTT; CDR3aa: CASSFSGGETDTQYF
abundance: NA; j_gene: TRBJ2-7; d_gene: NA; v_gene: TRBV6-5; CDR3nt: TGTGCCAGCAGTTTAGGGGGCGAGCAGTACTTC; CDR3aa: CASSLGGEQYF
abundance: NA; j_gene: TRBJ2-3; d_gene: TRBD2; v_gene: TRBV11-2; CDR3nt: TGTGCCAGCAGCCGAGGGACTAGCGCCCAAGGTTTT; CDR3aa: CASSRGTSAQGF
abundance: NA; j_gene: TRBJ1-1; d_gene: NA; v_gene: TRBV4-2; CDR3nt: TGTGCCAGCAGCTTCCGACAGGAGGACACTGAAGCTTTCTTT; CDR3aa: CASSFRQEDTEAFF
abundance: NA; j_gene: TRBJ2-3; d_gene: TRBD2; v_gene: TRBV18; CDR3nt: TGTGCCAGCTCCTTGGCCTCTGGACTAGCGGAGACAGATACGCAGTATTTT; CDR3aa: CASSLASGLAETDTQYF
abundance: NA; j_gene: TRBJ2-7; d_gene: TRBD1; v_gene: TRBV19; CDR3nt: TGTGCCAGTAGTACGACAGGGGGCTCCTACGAGCAGTACTTC; CDR3aa: CASSTTGGSYEQYF
abundance: NA; j_gene: TRBJ2-7; d_gene: TRBD2; v_gene: TRBV5-4; CDR3nt: TGTGCCAGCAGCTTCAGACTAGCGGGGGGAACCTCCTACGAGCAGTACTTC; CDR3aa: CASSFRLAGGTSYEQYF
abundance: few; j_gene: TRBJ1-1; d_gene: TRBD1; v_gene: TRBV5-4; CDR3nt: TGTGCCAGCAGCGCGGGACAGGGGCCTGAAGCTTTCTTT; CDR3aa: CASSAGQGPEAFF
abundance: once; j_gene: TRBJ2-3; d_gene: TRBD2; v_gene: TRBV7-2; CDR3nt: TGTGCCAGCAGCCCGACTAGCGGGTCAACAGATACGCAGTATTTT; CDR3aa: CASSPTSGSTDTQYF
abundance: NA; j_gene: TRBJ2-1; d_gene: NA; v_gene: TRBV9; CDR3nt: TGTGCCAGCAGCGTAGCGGGGGACCCCTACAATGAGCAGTTCTTC; CDR3aa: CASSVAGDPYNEQFF
abundance: NA; j_gene: TRBJ2-6; d_gene: NA; v_gene: TRBV5-6; CDR3nt: TGTGCCAGCAGCTTGGGTCTAGAGTTCTCTGGGGCCAACGGCCTGACTTTC; CDR3aa: CASSLGLEFSGANGLTF
abundance: NA; j_gene: TRBJ1-6; d_gene: NA; v_gene: TRBV11-2; CDR3nt: TGTGCCAGCAGCTTAGTAGGGTCGGGGGGCGCGGATTCACCCCTCCACTTT; CDR3aa: CASSLVGSGGADSPLHF
abundance: few; j_gene: TRBJ1-1; d_gene: NA; v_gene: TRBV4-3; CDR3nt: TGCGCCAGCAGCCAGGGGGCCGGGAGGGCGAACACTGAAGCTTTCTTT; CDR3aa: CASSQGAGRANTEAFF
abundance: NA; j_gene: TRBJ2-7; d_gene: NA; v_gene: TRBV12-5; CDR3nt: TGTGCTAGTGCCACGGGACCGACAGGAGCCTACGAGCAGTACTTC; CDR3aa: CASATGPTGAYEQYF
abundance: NA; j_gene: TRBJ1-5; d_gene: NA; v_gene: TRBV10-2; CDR3nt: TGCGCCAGCACCCGGGACTCCGTAATGCCCCAGCATTTT; CDR3aa: CASTRDSVMPQHF